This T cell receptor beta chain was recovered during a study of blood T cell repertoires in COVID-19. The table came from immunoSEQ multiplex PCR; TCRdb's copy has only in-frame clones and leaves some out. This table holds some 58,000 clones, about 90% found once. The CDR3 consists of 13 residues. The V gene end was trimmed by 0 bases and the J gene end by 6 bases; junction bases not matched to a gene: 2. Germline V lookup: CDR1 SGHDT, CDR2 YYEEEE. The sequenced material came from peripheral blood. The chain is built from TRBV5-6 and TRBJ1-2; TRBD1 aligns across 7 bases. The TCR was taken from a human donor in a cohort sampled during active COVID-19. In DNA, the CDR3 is TGTGCCAGCAGCTTGGAAAGGGGGCATGGCTACACCTTC. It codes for CASSLERGHGYTF.